One sample yielded the 13 T cell receptor beta chains listed below, sequenced in a study of T cells in women clearing cervical HPV infection. Profiling relied on immunoSEQ multiplex PCR, and the TCRdb table lists in-frame clones only, not all of them. The listing contains approximately 16,000 clones. The material sequenced was blood buffy coat. The receptors were sampled from a woman aged 18 to 75 with a cervical HPV16 infection that either progressed to CIN3+ or cleared (not recorded which).

The part of the CDR3 DNA that was read is TGTGCCAGTAGTCGACTAGTGGGGGGGCAAGCAGATACG. Residues: CASSRLVGGQADT. From start to end, the CDR3 is CASSRLVGGQADTQYF. The V and J genes are TRBV19 and TRBJ2-3, with D possibly being TRBD2 (7 bases). The read gets to within 3 residues of the CDR3 end, and the germline J gene fills in the rest. CDR1 LNHDA and CDR2 SQIVND come from the germline V gene (reference sequence). The CDR3 extends over 16 amino acids. The V end was cut by 5 bases, the J end by 4 bases, with 19 bases between. The whole variable domain, filled in from reference TRBV19 and TRBJ2-3, reads DGGITQSPKYLFRKEGQNVTLSCEQNLNHDAMYWYRQDPGQGLRLIYYSQIVNDFQKGDIAEGYSVSREKKESFPLTVTSAQKNPTAFYLCASSRLVGGQADTQYFGPGTRLTVL.

Regarding this clone: With the read ending 3 residues before the CDR3 end, the germline J gene is used to fill in that end. The chain combines TRBV27 with TRBJ2-7, with TRBD2 matching over 15 bases. CDR3 length: 16 amino acids. The germline CDR1 and CDR2 sequences are MNHEY and SMNVEV (reference sequence). The V segment lost 3 bases and the J segment 2 bases; nucleotides outside the gene matches: 2. The sequenced CDR3 bases are TGTGCCAGCAGTTTCTGGACTAGCGGGGGGGCCTACGAG. It specifies CASSFWTSGGAYE. The whole CDR3 sequence is CASSFWTSGGAYEQYF.

The CDR3 DNA, read in part, is TGCAGTGCTAGTGAAGGGGGGGATTCGCGATCGGGCGAGTATTATAGCAATCAGCCC. The encoded protein is CSASEGGDSRSGEYYSNQP. The CDR3 in full is CSASEGGDSRSGEYYSNQPQHF. The J gene is TRBJ1-5, the V gene TRBV20-1; D may be TRBD1 (6 bases). Read sequence stops 3 residues before the CDR3 end, and the germline J gene provides the missing end. CDR1 and CDR2 from the germline V gene are DFQATT and SNEGSKA (reference sequence). This CDR3 has 22 residues. Trimming left V 3 bases short and J 0 bases short, with 33 bases between.

About this clone itself: Coverage ceases 3 residues before the CDR3 finishes, and the germline J gene fills in the end. The rearrangement uses TRBV11-2 and TRBJ2-5; tentatively, D is TRBD2 (6 bases). The V gene lost 1 base and the J gene lost 5 bases, with 14 bases spanning the gap. Per the germline V gene, CDR1 is SGHAT and CDR2 is FQNNGV. This CDR3 has 15 amino acids. The CDR3 is CASSLVGGRGETQYF. CDR3 DNA, as far as it was read: TGTGCCAGCAGCTTAGTGGGGGGAAGAGGGGAGACC.

In regard to this clone: The read is 3 residues too short to cover the CDR3 end, so that end is filled in from the germline J gene. The V and J genes are TRBV5-1 and TRBJ1-1; tentative D call: TRBD1 (6 bases). Trimming stripped 4 bases from V and 3 bases from J, with 13 bases between. The CDR3 covers 14 residues. Germline V CDR1 and CDR2: SGHRS, YFSETQ. The covered CDR3 bases are TGCGCCAGCAGCCTCAGGGGCGAGGACACTGAA. Its translation is CASSLRGEDTE. In full, the CDR3 is CASSLRGEDTEAFF.

With respect to this clone: The read comes to an end 3 residues before the CDR3 does, leaving the germline J gene to fill in the end. The V and J genes are TRBV2 and TRBJ1-4; unclear D gene. The CDR3 sequence is 15 residues long. Trimming removed 7 bases at V and 8 bases at J, with 20 bases between. CDR1 is SNHLY and CDR2 is FYNNEI in the germline V gene. Here the CDR3 reads CASIPDKRVEEKLFF. CDR3 DNA (partial): TGTGCCAGCATCCCCGACAAAAGGGTCGAGGAAAAA.

With regard to this clone: The read ends 3 residues early relative to the CDR3; the germline J gene fills the gap. The chain is built from TRBV19 and TRBJ2-2, with TRBD2 matching over 8 bases. The CDR3 has 15 residues. The J segment lost 4 bases and the V segment lost 4 bases, leaving 5 bases of the junction unmatched. Germline V CDR1 and CDR2: LNHDA, SQIVND (reference sequence). The CDR3 DNA, read in part, is TGTGCCAGTAGTAGGGGGACTAGTCTCACCGGGGAG. Protein: CASSRGTSLTGE. In full, the CDR3 reads CASSRGTSLTGELFF. The variable domain in full, with the rest retrieved from reference TRBV19 and TRBJ2-2, is DGGITQSPKYLFRKEGQNVTLSCEQNLNHDAMYWYRQDPGQGLRLIYYSQIVNDFQKGDIAEGYSVSREKKESFPLTVTSAQKNPTAFYLCASSRGTSLTGELFFGEGSRLTVL.

As concerns this clone: Coverage ceases 3 residues before the CDR3 finishes, and the germline J gene fills in the end. The chain has TRBV20-1 and TRBJ1-1; D is possibly TRBD1 (6 bases). Per germline, CDR1 DFQATT and CDR2 SNEGSKA (reference sequence). V lost 1 base, J lost 4 bases, and 13 bases lay in between. This CDR3 has 14 amino acids. The CDR3: CSARVTQGVTEAFF. The sequenced CDR3 bases are TGCAGTGCTAGAGTTACACAGGGTGTCACTGAA.

Notes on this clone: The CDR3 goes on 3 residues after the read ends, and that part is filled in from the germline J gene. This chain links TRBV14 with TRBJ2-7; TRBD1 agrees at 9 bases. Germline assignment: CDR1 SGHDN and CDR2 FVKESK. CDR3 length: 15 residues. J was trimmed by 4 bases and V by 6 bases; bases with no gene match: 10. Partial CDR3 DNA: TGTGCCAGCAGTACAAGGACAGGGGTCGTGTACGAG. The encoded protein is CASSTRTGVVYE. The complete CDR3 protein is CASSTRTGVVYEQYF.

The covered CDR3 bases are TGTGCCAGCAGCTCCGCCGGCTCTGGGGCCAACGTC. Encoded protein: CASSSAGSGANV. In full, the CDR3 is CASSSAGSGANVLTF. The chain is built from TRBV28 and TRBJ2-6; D is unclear. The read ends 3 residues before the CDR3 terminus; that terminus is restored from the germline J gene. Germline V gives CDR1 MDHEN, CDR2 SYDVKM. The ends were cut back, 6 bases at V and 0 bases at J, with 9 bases in the middle. The length of the CDR3 is 15 residues. Full variable domain (missing parts from reference TRBV28 and TRBJ2-6): DVKVTQSSRYLVKRTGEKVFLECVQDMDHENMFWYRQDPGLGLRLIYFSYDVKMKEKGDIPEGYSVSREKKERFSLILESASTNQTSMYLCASSSAGSGANVLTFGAGSRLTVL.

With regard to this clone: The read terminates 3 residues before the CDR3 end, so the remaining end is supplied by the germline J gene. The genes are TRBV5-1 and TRBJ2-3, with D maybe TRBD2 (6 bases). The V gene's germline CDR1 is SGHRS and CDR2 YFSETQ. The CDR3 loop spans 15 amino acids. Trimming shortened V by 0 bases and J by 2 bases, and 10 bases separated the two germline ends. The part of the CDR3 DNA that was read is TGCGCCAGCAGCTTGGGACTAGTTGTCACAGATACG. Its translation is CASSLGLVVTDT. In full, the CDR3 is CASSLGLVVTDTQYF.

As to this clone: The read comes to an end 3 residues before the CDR3 does, leaving the germline J gene to fill in the end. The rearrangement joins TRBV5-5 to TRBJ1-1, with 8 bases aligning to TRBD1. The CDR3 runs to 15 residues. Germline values: CDR1 SGHKS, CDR2 YYEKEE (reference sequence). V gave up 0 bases and J gave up 1 base; unmatched junction bases: 2. The sequenced part of the CDR3 DNA is TGTGCCAGCAGCTTGGAACAGGGGGGGAACACTGAA. It specifies CASSLEQGGNTE. The whole CDR3 is CASSLEQGGNTEAFF.

As regards this clone: The sequenced fragment ends 3 residues before the CDR3 boundary, so the rest is inferred from the germline J gene. V and J are TRBV24-1 and TRBJ1-4, with a possible D match to TRBD1 (6 bases). The V gene's germline CDR1 is KGHDR and CDR2 SFDVKD. The CDR3 contains 14 residues. Trimming stripped 11 bases from V and 0 bases from J, with 12 bases between. The CDR3: CAKRGTPTNEKLFF. CDR3 DNA (partial): TGTGCCAAACGCGGGACACCAACTAATGAAAAA.